This TCR beta chain was identified in a study of identical twins. Only a few counts were recorded for this clonotype. The antigen remains undetermined. The CDR3 runs to 13 residues. The V end lost 6 bases, the J end lost 10 bases, and 13 bases lay between the germline ends. The study's findings and limits: Twin-shared out-of-frame alpha sequences were enriched for low generation probability.

With no exceptions, donors were healthy Caucasians. Each cDNA held unique molecular identifiers, and template switching gave it a universal primer site. TCRdb reprocessed the 5' RACE reads via MiXCR and lists one record per CDR3 protein. The top ten clones hold roughly 2% of a sample with roughly 690,000 distinct CDR3 sequences, around 5.7% of them seen once. The chain recombines TRBV12-3 or TRBV12-4 with TRBJ1-6; D might be TRBD1 (6 bases). The source of this sequence is a man aged 18 to 30 in good health. The sequenced material came from naive T cells sorted from blood. The CDR3 DNA sequence: TGTGCCAGCAGACCCCAGACAGGCTCACCCCTCCACTTT. Its translation: CASRPQTGSPLHF.